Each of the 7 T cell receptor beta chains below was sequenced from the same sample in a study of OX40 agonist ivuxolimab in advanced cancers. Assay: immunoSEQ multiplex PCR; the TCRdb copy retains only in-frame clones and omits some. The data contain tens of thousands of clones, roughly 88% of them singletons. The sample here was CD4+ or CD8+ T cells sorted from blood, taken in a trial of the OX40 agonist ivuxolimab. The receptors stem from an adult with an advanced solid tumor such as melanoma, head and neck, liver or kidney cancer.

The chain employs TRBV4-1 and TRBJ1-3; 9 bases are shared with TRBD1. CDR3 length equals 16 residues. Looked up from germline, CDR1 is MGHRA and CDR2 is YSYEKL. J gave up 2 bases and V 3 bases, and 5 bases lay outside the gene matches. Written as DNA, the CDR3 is TGCGCCAGCAGCCAGACGGACAGGGGAGCTGGAAACACCATATATTTT. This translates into CASSQTDRGAGNTIYF.

The CDR3 loop reads CASSRGTGPEQYF. The DNA of the CDR3 is TGTGCCAGCTCCCGGGGGACAGGGCCCGAGCAGTACTTC. The gene calls are TRBV18 and TRBJ2-7; 9 bases align to TRBD1. This CDR3 has 13 residues. Germline V lookup: CDR1 KGHSH, CDR2 LQKENI. The trim removed 6 bases at V and 6 bases at J, leaving 6 bases unmatched. Supplemented by reference TRBV18 and TRBJ2-7, the full variable domain reads NAGVMQNPRHLVRRRGQEARLRCSPMKGHSHVYWYRQLPEEGLKFMVYLQKENIIDESGMPKERFSAEFPKEGPSILRIQQVVRGDSAAYFCASSRGTGPEQYFGPGTRLTVT.

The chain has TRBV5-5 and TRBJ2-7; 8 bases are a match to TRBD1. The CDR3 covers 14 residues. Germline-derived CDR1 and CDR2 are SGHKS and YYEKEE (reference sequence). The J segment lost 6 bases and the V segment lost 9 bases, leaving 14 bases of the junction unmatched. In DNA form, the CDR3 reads TGTGCCACCGCCCCGACAGGGGTTGGGGGCGAGCAGTACTTC. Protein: CATAPTGVGGEQYF.

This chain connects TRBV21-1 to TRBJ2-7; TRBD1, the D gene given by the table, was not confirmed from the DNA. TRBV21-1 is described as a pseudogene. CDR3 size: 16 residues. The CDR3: CASRTLNRDSHHEQYF. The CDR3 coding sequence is TGTGCCAGCAGAACCCTCAACAGGGATAGCCACCACGAGCAGTACTTC.

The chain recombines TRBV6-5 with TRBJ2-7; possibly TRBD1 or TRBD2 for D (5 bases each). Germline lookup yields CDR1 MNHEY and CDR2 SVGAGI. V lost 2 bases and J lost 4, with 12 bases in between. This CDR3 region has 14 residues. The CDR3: CASSYIGALYEQYF. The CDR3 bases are TGTGCCAGCAGTTACATCGGGGCCTTATACGAGCAGTACTTC.

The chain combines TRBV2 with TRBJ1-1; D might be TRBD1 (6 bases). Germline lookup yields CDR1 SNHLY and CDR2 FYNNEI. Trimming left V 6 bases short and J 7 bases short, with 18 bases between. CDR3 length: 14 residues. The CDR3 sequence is CASSTPTGTLEAFF. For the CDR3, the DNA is TGTGCCAGCAGCACCCCGACAGGAACCCTTGAAGCTTTCTTT.

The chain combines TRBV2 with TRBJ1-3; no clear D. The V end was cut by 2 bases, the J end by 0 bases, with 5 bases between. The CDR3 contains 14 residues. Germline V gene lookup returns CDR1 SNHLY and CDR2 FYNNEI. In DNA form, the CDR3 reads TGTGCCAGCAGTGAACGGTACTCTGGAAACACCATATATTTT. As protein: CASSERYSGNTIYF.